This entry describes one T cell receptor beta chain. Its antigen remains unidentified. This sample stems from a study of T cells in localized non-small cell lung cancer. General observations from the study: Uninvolved adjacent lung showed peak T cell clonality, exceeding tumor.

TCRdb's table, derived via immunoSEQ multiplex PCR, lists solely in-frame clones and lacks some. The table has approximately 47,000 clones, about 85% seen once; the top ten hold roughly 2.5%. This specimen was PBMCs, taken before any cancer treatment. The clonotype comes from a man aged 35-75 years with stage II lung adenocarcinoma.

The CDR3 DNA reads TGTGCCAGCAGTGAGTGGACAGGGGGCCCTGGAAACACCATATATTTT. Amino acids: CASSEWTGGPGNTIYF. The chain combines TRBV6-1 with TRBJ1-3, with 11 bases identical to TRBD1. V lost 3 bases to trimming and J lost 2 bases; unmatched junction nucleotides: 3. This CDR3 has 16 residues. Germline loops: CDR1 MNHNS, CDR2 SASEGT.